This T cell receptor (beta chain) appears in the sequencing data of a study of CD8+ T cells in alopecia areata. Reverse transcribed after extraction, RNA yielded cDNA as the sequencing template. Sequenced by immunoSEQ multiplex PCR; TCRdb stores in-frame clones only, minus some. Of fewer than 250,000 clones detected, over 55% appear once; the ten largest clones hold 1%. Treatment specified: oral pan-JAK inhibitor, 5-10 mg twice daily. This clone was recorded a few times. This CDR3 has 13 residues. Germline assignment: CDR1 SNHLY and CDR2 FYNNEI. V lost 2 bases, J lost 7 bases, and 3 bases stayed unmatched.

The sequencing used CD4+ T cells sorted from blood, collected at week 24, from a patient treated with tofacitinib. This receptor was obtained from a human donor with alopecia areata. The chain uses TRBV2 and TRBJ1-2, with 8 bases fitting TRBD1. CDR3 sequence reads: CASSEQGAIGYTF. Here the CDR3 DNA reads TGTGCCAGCAGTGAACAGGGGGCTATTGGCTACACCTTC.